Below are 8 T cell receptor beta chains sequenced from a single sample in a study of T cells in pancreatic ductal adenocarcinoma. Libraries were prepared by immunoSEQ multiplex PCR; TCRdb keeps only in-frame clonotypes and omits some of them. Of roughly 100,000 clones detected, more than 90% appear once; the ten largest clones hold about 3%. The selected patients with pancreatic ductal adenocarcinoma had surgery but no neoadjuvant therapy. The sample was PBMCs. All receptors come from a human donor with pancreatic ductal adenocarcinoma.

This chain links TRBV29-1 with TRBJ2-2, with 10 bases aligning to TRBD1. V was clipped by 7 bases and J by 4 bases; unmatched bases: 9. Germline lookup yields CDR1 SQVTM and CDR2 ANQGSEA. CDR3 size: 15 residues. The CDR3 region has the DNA TGCAGCGCCCGCAAGGGGACAGGGGTCACCGGGGAGCTGTTTTTT. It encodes CSARKGTGVTGELFF.

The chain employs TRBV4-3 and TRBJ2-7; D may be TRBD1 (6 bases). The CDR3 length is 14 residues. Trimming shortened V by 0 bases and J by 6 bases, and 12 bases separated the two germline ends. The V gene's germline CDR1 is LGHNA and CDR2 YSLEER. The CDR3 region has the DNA TGCGCCAGCAGCCAAGAGCATACAGGGACCGAGCAGTACTTC. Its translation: CASSQEHTGTEQYF.

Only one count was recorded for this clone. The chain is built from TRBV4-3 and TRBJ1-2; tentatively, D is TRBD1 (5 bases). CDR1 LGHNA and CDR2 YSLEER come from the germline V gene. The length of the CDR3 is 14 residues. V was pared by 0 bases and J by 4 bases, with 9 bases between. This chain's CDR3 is CASSQDGGGYGYTF. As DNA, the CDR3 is TGCGCCAGCAGCCAAGATGGGGGGGGCTATGGCTACACCTTC.

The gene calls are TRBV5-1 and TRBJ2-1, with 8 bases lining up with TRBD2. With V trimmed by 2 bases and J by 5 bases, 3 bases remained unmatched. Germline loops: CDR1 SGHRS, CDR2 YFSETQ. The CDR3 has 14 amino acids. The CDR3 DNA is TGCGCCAGCAGCTTCAGCGGGGGAAACAATGAGCAGTTCTTC. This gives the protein CASSFSGGNNEQFF.

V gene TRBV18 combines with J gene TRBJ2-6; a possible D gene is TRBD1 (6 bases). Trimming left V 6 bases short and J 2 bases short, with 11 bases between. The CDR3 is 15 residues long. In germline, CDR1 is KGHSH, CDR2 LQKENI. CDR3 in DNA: TGTGCCAGCTCCCTCCAGGGGACTGGGGCCAACGTCCTGACTTTC. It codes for CASSLQGTGANVLTF.

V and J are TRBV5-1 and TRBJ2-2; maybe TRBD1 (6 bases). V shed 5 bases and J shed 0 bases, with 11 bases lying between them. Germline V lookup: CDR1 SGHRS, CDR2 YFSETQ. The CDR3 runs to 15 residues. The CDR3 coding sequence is TGCGCCAGCAGTCCCGGGACATCGAACACCGGGGAGCTGTTTTTT. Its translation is CASSPGTSNTGELFF.

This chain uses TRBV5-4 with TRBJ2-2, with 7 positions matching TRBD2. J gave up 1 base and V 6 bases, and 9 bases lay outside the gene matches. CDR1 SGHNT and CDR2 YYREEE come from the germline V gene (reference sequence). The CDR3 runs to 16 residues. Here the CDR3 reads CASTARSGVNTGELFF. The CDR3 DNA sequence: TGTGCCAGCACCGCGAGGAGCGGGGTGAACACCGGGGAGCTGTTTTTT.

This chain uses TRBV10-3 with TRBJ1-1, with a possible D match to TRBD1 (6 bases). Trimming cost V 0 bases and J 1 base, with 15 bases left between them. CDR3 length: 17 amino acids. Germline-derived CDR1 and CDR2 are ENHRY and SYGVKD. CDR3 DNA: TGTGCCATCAGTGAGTCGCAATTCGGACAGAGGAACACTGAAGCTTTCTTT. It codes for CAISESQFGQRNTEAFF.